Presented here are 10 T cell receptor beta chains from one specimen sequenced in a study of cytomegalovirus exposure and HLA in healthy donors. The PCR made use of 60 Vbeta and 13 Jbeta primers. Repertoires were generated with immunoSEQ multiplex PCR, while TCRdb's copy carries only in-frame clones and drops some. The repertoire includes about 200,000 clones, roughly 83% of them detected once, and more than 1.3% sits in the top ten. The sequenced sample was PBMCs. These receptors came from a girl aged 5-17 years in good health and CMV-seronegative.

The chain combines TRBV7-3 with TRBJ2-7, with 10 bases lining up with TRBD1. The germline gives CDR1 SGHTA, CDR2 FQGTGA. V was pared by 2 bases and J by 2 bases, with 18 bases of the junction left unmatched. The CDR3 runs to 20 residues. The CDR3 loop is CASSLCLGLARGQGTYEQYF. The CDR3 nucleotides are TGTGCCAGCAGCTTATGCCTGGGGCTGGCTCGGGGACAGGGGACCTACGAGCAGTACTTC.

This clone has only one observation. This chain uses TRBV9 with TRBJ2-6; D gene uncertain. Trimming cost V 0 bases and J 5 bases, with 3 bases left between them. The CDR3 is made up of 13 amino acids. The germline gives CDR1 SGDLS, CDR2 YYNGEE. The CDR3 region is CASSVDRANVLTF. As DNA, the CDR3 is TGTGCCAGCAGCGTAGACAGGGCCAACGTCCTGACTTTC.

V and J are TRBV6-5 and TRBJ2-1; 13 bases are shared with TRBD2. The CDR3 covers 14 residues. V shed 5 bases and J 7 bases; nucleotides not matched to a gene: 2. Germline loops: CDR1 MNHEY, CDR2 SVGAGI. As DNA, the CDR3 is TGTGCCAGCAGTAAGACTAGCGGGGGGAATGAGCAGTTCTTC. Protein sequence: CASSKTSGGNEQFF.

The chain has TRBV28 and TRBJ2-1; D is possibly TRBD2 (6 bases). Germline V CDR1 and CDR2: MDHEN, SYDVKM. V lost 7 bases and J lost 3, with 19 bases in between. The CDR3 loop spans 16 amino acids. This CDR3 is CASTLGGGWVYNEQFF. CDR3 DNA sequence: TGTGCCAGCACCCTGGGGGGAGGATGGGTCTACAATGAGCAGTTCTTC.

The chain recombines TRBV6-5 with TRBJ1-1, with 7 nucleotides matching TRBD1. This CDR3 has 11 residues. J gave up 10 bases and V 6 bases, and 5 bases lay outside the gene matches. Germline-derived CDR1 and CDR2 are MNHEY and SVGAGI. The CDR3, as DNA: TGTGCCAGCAGAGTACAGGGGCGAGCTTTCTTT. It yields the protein CASRVQGRAFF.

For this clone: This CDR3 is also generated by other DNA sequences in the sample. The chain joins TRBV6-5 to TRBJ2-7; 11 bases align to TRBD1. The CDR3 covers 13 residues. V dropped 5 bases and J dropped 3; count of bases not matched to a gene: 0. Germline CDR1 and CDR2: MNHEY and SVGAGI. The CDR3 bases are TGTGCCAGCAGTGGGACAGGGGGCTACGAGCAGTACTTC. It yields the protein CASSGTGGYEQYF.

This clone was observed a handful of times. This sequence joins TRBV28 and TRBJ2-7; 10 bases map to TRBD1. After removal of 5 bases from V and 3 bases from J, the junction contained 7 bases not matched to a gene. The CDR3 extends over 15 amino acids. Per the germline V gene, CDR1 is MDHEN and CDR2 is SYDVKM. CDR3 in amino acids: CASSPGQGGNYEQYF. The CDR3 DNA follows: TGTGCCAGCAGTCCCGGACAGGGGGGTAACTACGAGCAGTACTTC.

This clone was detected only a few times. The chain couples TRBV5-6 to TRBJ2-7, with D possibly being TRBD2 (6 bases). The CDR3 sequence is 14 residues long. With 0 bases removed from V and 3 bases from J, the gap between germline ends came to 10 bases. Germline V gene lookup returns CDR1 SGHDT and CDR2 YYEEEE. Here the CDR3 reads CASSLVGGNYEQYF. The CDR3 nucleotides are TGTGCCAGCAGCTTGGTCGGGGGAAACTACGAGCAGTACTTC.

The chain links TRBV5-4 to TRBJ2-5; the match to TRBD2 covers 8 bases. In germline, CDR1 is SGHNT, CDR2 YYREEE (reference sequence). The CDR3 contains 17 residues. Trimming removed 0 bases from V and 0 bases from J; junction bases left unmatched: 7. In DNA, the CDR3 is TGTGCCAGCAGCTTGGGGGGCGGGGGGCCAAACCAAGAGACCCAGTACTTC. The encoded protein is CASSLGGGGPNQETQYF.

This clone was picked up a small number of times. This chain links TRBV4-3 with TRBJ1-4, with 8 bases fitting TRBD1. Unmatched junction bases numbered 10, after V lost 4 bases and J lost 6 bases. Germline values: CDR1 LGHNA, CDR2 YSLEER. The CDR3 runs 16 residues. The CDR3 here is CASSPHTGGRDEKLFF. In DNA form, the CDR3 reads TGCGCCAGCAGCCCTCACACAGGGGGGAGGGATGAAAAACTGTTTTTT.